This T cell receptor (beta chain) was recovered during a study of cytomegalovirus exposure and HLA in healthy donors. Study-wide points: Later on, analysis showed that most CMV-associated TCR beta chains appeared to be HLA-restricted. Later work found that TCR association rates differed between HLA loci; DRB1 had the most and HLA-C the fewest. 87-base-pair reads could not separate some V segments, including TRBV6-2 and TRBV6-3.

Remarks on this clone: Its antigen is undetermined. An end of the junction differs from the germline gene, which may be a read error.

This PCR relied on a set of 60 Vbeta primers and 13 Jbeta primers. Produced via immunoSEQ multiplex PCR; TCRdb's table is partial and in-frame only. The sample lists 150,000 to 200,000 clones, around 75% occurring once. The CDR3 contains 14 residues. CDR1 is SNHLY, CDR2 FYNNEI, per germline. Healthy bone marrow donors made up the cohort. Source material: PBMCs. The genes are TRBV2 and TRBJ1-1, with 7 bases matching TRBD1. The sequence came from a woman aged 35 to 49 in good health and CMV-seropositive. CDR3 sequence (DNA): TGTGCCAGCAGCGAAGACAGGGTTGTAACTGAAGCTTTCTTT. Encoded protein: CASSEDRVVTEAFF.